The T cell receptor (beta chain) under discussion was sequenced for a study of regulatory T cells in long-lasting Graves disease. According to the study, TCR beta libraries were built with iRepertoire HTBI primers and CDR3-region Arm-PCR. MiXCR, run by TCRdb on the multiplex PCR reads, gives a single entry per CDR3 protein. The sample holds about 540,000 distinct CDR3 sequences, approximately 12% seen once. Time point in this sample: newly diagnosed GD, antithyroid drugs for less than 3 months. The TCR library was prepared using RNA isolated from PBMCs. J lost 4 bases, V lost 5 bases, and 4 bases had no gene match. Germline assignment: CDR1 MNHEY and CDR2 SMNVEV (reference sequence). The length of the CDR3 is 15 residues. Only a few counts were recorded for this clonotype. This same sample was also taken into another study, of T cells in Graves' hyperthyroidism and ophthalmopathy.

The clonotype comes from a young man with Graves disease. Sequenced here: peripheral blood mononuclear cells (PBMCs), sampled at new diagnosis, from a patient treated with antithyroid drugs. The chain employs TRBV27 and TRBJ2-2, with TRBD2 matching over 10 bases. The CDR3: CASSPVAGGTGELFF. The CDR3 nucleotides are TGTGCCAGCAGTCCCGTAGCGGGGGGCACCGGGGAGCTGTTTTTT.